These 15 T cell receptor beta chains were all obtained from the same sample, sequenced in a study of a mutant IDH1 vaccine in newly diagnosed glioma. No antigen has been identified for these receptors. Time point denoted: week 47, end of study. All doses held 300 ug of mutant IDH1 20-mer peptide, with topical imiquimod. Data came from immunoSEQ multiplex PCR; TCRdb stores just in-frame clones and leaves some out. The sample consists of some 35,000 clones, 60% to 75% of them appearing once. The sequenced sample was PBMCs, obtained from a glioma patient whose treatment included an IDH1 peptide vaccine. All receptors come from a man between 40 and 49 years old with glioma.

V is TRBV6-5 and J is TRBJ1-1, with a tentative D call TRBD1 (6 bases). V was trimmed by 6 bases and J by 0 bases, leaving 14 bases between them. Germline-derived CDR1 and CDR2 are MNHEY and SVGAGI. The CDR3 is 15 amino acids. The CDR3 DNA is TGTGCCAGCAGCCTCGGACAGATATTGAACACTGAAGCTTTCTTT. It encodes CASSLGQILNTEAFF.

This sequence joins TRBV7-2 and TRBJ2-2; either TRBD1 or TRBD2 may supply D (5 bases each). The V gene lost 4 bases and the J gene lost 8 bases, with 14 bases spanning the gap. Germline V gives CDR1 SGHTA, CDR2 FQGNSA. The CDR3 consists of 14 residues. The CDR3 DNA is TGTGCCAGCAGCTCCGGGGCCCCCGGGGGGGAGCTGTTTTTT. This sequence encodes CASSSGAPGGELFF.

This clone has a handful of counts. The V call is TRBV28, the J call TRBJ1-1, with D maybe TRBD1 (6 bases). This CDR3 is 13 amino acids long. V lost 2 bases and J lost 11, with 15 bases in between. The germline CDR1 and CDR2 sequences are MDHEN and SYDVKM. The CDR3 bases are TGTGCCAGCAGTTTAGGCGACAGGAGGCTCGCTTTCTTT. This gives the protein CASSLGDRRLAFF.

This clone was counted between two and nine times. The J gene is TRBJ1-1, the V gene TRBV6-1; TRBD1 might be the D (6 bases). This CDR3 has 15 residues. Germline V lookup: CDR1 MNHNS, CDR2 SASEGT. Between the trimmed V and J ends, which lost 3 bases and 4 bases, there was a span of 15 bases. CDR3 residues: CASSDIWGGATEAFF. The CDR3 bases are TGTGCCAGCAGTGACATTTGGGGGGGGGCCACTGAAGCTTTCTTT.

The J gene is TRBJ1-1, the V gene TRBV6-5; TRBD1 is a possible D gene (6 bases). Trimming removed 7 bases from V and 11 bases from J, with 17 bases in between. CDR3 length: 12 residues. Germline loops: CDR1 MNHEY, CDR2 SVGAGI. The CDR3 loop reads CASTGGGKKAFF. For the CDR3, the DNA is TGTGCCAGCACCGGGGGGGGCAAGAAGGCTTTCTTT.

The rearrangement uses TRBV11-3 and TRBJ1-1; 7 bases are shared with TRBD1. Germline V gene data show CDR1 as SGHNT and CDR2 as YENEEA. The CDR3 runs to 15 residues. The junction had 7 bases not matched to a gene; V was cut back by 5 bases and J by 1 base. The CDR3 spells CASSGRTGQNTEAFF. Here the CDR3 DNA reads TGTGCCAGCAGCGGACGGACAGGACAGAACACTGAAGCTTTCTTT.

The chain uses TRBV5-5 and TRBJ2-7; unclear D gene. The length of the CDR3 is 12 residues. V was pared by 1 base and J by 0 bases, with 2 bases between. Germline CDR1 reads SGHKS; CDR2 reads YYEKEE (reference sequence). The CDR3 protein is CASSLTSYEQYF. The CDR3 nucleotides read TGTGCCAGCAGCTTGACCTCCTACGAGCAGTACTTC.

The CDR3 nucleotides are TGTGCCAGCAGCCCGGAAGATAGCAATCAGCCCCAGCATTTT. Protein: CASSPEDSNQPQHF. V and J are TRBV7-2 and TRBJ1-5; D gene ambiguous. CDR3 length equals 14 residues. The germline gives CDR1 SGHTA, CDR2 FQGNSA. With 5 bases removed from V and 0 bases from J, the gap between germline ends came to 8 bases.

The chain joins TRBV7-6 to TRBJ2-1; 12 positions match TRBD2. This CDR3 spans 18 amino acids. Trimming at V came to 4 bases and at J to 0 bases, leaving 7 bases not matched to a gene. The germline V gene has CDR1 SGHVS and CDR2 FNYEAQ. In DNA form, the CDR3 reads TGTGCCAGCAGCTCCGGACTAGCGGGACCGAGCTCCTACAATGAGCAGTTCTTC. It codes for CASSSGLAGPSSYNEQFF.

Within the sample, this clone is medium-sized (0.01 to 0.1%). The chain carries TRBV18 and TRBJ2-7; tentative D call: TRBD2 (6 bases). From germline, CDR1 is KGHSH and CDR2 LQKENI. CDR3 length equals 16 residues. Trimming shortened V by 3 bases and J by 2 bases, and 17 bases separated the two germline ends. The CDR3 DNA follows: TGTGCCAGCTCACCGATTGGAGGGCCGTGCACCTACGAGCAGTACGTC. It translates to CASSPIGGPCTYEQYV.

This clone was recorded a few times. The J gene is TRBJ1-1, the V gene TRBV6-5, with D unclear. Trimming removed 4 bases at V and 5 bases at J, with 8 bases between. CDR3 length: 12 amino acids. Germline CDR1 is MNHEY and CDR2 is SVGAGI. The CDR3 loop reads CASSSGWTEAFF. DNA for the CDR3: TGTGCCAGCAGTTCCGGGTGGACTGAAGCTTTCTTT.

The chain couples TRBV5-4 to TRBJ2-7; possible D gene TRBD2, 6 bases. From germline, CDR1 is SGHNT and CDR2 YYREEE (reference sequence). V shed 2 bases and J shed 11 bases, with 17 bases lying between them. This CDR3 contains 13 residues. CDR3 region: CASSFGPGDRKYF. CDR3 sequence (DNA): TGTGCCAGCAGCTTTGGTCCGGGAGATAGGAAGTACTTC. Filled out from reference TRBV5-4 and TRBJ2-7, the complete variable domain reads ETGVTQSPTHLIKTRGQQVTLRCSSQSGHNTVSWYQQALGQGPQFIFQYYREEENGRGNFPPRFSGLQFPNYSSELNVNALELDDSALYLCASSFGPGDRKYFGPGTRLTVT.

This chain connects TRBV7-9 to TRBJ2-3; 9 nucleotides match TRBD1. Germline V gene data show CDR1 as SEHNR and CDR2 as FQNEAQ (reference sequence). The CDR3 runs 15 residues. The V gene end was trimmed by 5 bases and the J gene end by 4 bases; junction bases not matched to a gene: 7. The CDR3: CASSPDRGVSDTQYF. In DNA form, the CDR3 reads TGTGCCAGCAGCCCCGACAGGGGGGTATCAGATACGCAGTATTTT.

The chain employs TRBV7-9 and TRBJ1-1; D gene ambiguous. The germline gives CDR1 SEHNR, CDR2 FQNEAQ (reference sequence). The CDR3 runs 11 residues. Trimming shortened V by 11 bases and J by 4 bases, and 11 bases separated the two germline ends. CDR3 sequence: CAWQDGTEAFF. CDR3 in DNA: TGTGCCTGGCAAGATGGCACTGAAGCTTTCTTT.

V usage is TRBV7-2 and J usage is TRBJ1-1; no firm D call. The CDR3 totals 13 residues. Per germline, CDR1 SGHTA and CDR2 FQGNSA. Trimming took off 5 bases at V and 0 bases at J, with 7 bases between the two ends. DNA for the CDR3: TGTGCCAGCAGCCCGTACTTGAACACTGAAGCTTTCTTT. It encodes CASSPYLNTEAFF.